The 26 T cell receptor beta chains listed next were all sequenced from one sample in a study of blood T cells in healthy people across ages. Alongside a J-beta primer mix, a sample-barcoded 5' primer served in a second PCR lasting roughly 7 to 11 cycles. TCRdb used MiXCR to reprocess the 5' RACE reads, holding one entry per CDR3 protein. This sample has over 950,000 distinct CDR3 sequences, with around two fifths found just once. What was sequenced was blood. The receptors were gathered from a man in his late teens or twenties in good health.

This clonotype appeared a few times. This CDR3 reads CASVAGRTDTQYF. The CDR3, as DNA: TGTGCCAGCGTAGCGGGGCGCACAGATACGCAGTATTTT. V usage is TRBV25-1 and J usage is TRBJ2-3; 8 bases align to TRBD2. Germline CDR1 MGHDK, CDR2 SYGVNS. After removal of 8 bases from V and 1 base from J, the junction contained 2 bases not matched to a gene. CDR3 length: 13 amino acids.

The table lists this clonotype with a few counts. The CDR3 DNA reads TGTGCCAGCTCTATCAAGGGCGCAGGGACAGGGTTCTATGGCTACACCTTC. Protein: CASSIKGAGTGFYGYTF. This chain uses TRBV27 with TRBJ1-2; 9 positions match TRBD1. The CDR3 contains 17 residues. J lost 4 bases, V lost 8 bases, and 17 bases had no gene match. CDR1 is MNHEY and CDR2 is SMNVEV in the germline V gene (reference sequence).

This clonotype has at least ten counts. This chain links TRBV20-1 with TRBJ1-1; no reliable D call. The CDR3 length is 10 residues. The germline V gene encodes CDR1 DFQATT and CDR2 SNEGSKA (reference sequence). V was trimmed by 5 bases and J by 10 bases, leaving 11 bases between them. The DNA for the CDR3 is TGCAGTGCTCAGCAGGTGGGAGCTTTCTTT. Encoded protein: CSAQQVGAFF.

This clonotype appeared a few times. This chain joins TRBV12-3 or TRBV12-4 and TRBJ2-1; 9 positions agree with TRBD2. The V and J ends lost 6 bases and 9 bases, in that order; junction bases with no gene match: 12. This CDR3 has 15 amino acids. The CDR3 is CASSPAGGGAFEQFF. CDR3 DNA: TGTGCCAGCAGCCCAGCGGGCGGGGGGGCCTTTGAGCAGTTCTTC.

The chain has TRBV7-2 and TRBJ2-3; a possible D gene is TRBD1 (6 bases). The length of the CDR3 is 16 residues. Per the germline V gene, CDR1 is SGHTA and CDR2 is FQGNSA. Between the trimmed V and J ends, which lost 1 base and 2 bases, there was a span of 13 bases. The CDR3 is CASSLVGDTTTDTQYF. The CDR3 DNA sequence: TGTGCCAGCAGCTTAGTGGGGGACACTACCACAGATACGCAGTATTTT.

The V call is TRBV27, the J call TRBJ1-1; TRBD1 aligns across 7 bases. The CDR3 spans 15 residues. V lost 3 bases to trimming and J lost 1 base; unmatched junction nucleotides: 5. In germline, CDR1 is MNHEY, CDR2 SMNVEV (reference sequence). The CDR3 spells CASSFRGLGNTEAFF. CDR3 coding DNA: TGTGCCAGCAGTTTTAGGGGGCTGGGGAACACTGAAGCTTTCTTT.

This chain joins TRBV20-1 and TRBJ1-2, with 8 bases that match TRBD1. CDR3 length: 14 amino acids. Germline V gene data show CDR1 as DFQATT and CDR2 as SNEGSKA (reference sequence). V trimming: 0 bases; J trimming: 3 bases; junction bases outside the gene matches: 3. The CDR3 bases are TGCAGTGCTAGAGACAGGGGGCAGGACTATGGCTACACCTTC. Its protein is CSARDRGQDYGYTF.

The chain links TRBV7-2 to TRBJ2-2, with a weak D call TRBD2 (5 bases). Trimming took off 2 bases at V and 4 bases at J, with 8 bases between the two ends. Looked up from germline, CDR1 is SGHTA and CDR2 is FQGNSA. The CDR3 runs 14 residues. CDR3 sequence: CASSLLRGTGELFF. The CDR3 bases are TGTGCCAGCAGCTTATTACGGGGCACCGGGGAGCTGTTTTTT.

This clonotype was counted only a few times. The V and J genes are TRBV20-1 and TRBJ2-3; 7 bases align to TRBD2. CDR1 and CDR2 (germline): DFQATT, SNEGSKA (reference sequence). The CDR3 has 17 residues. Unmatched junction bases numbered 19, after V lost 3 bases and J lost 7 bases. The CDR3 coding sequence is TGCAGTGCTAGGGGCCCAACGCGAGGCGGGGGTGTCAATACGCAGTATTTT. Protein sequence: CSARGPTRGGGVNTQYF.

The J gene is TRBJ2-3, the V gene TRBV4-2; perhaps D is TRBD1 or TRBD2 (5 bases each). Trimming removed 1 base at V and 1 base at J, with 21 bases between. CDR1 LGHNA and CDR2 YNFKEQ come from the germline V gene. The length of the CDR3 is 19 residues. DNA of the CDR3: TGTGCCAGCAGCCAAGTTCGGGTGGCTCTGGGGACGCGCACAGATACGCAGTATTTT. Its translation: CASSQVRVALGTRTDTQYF.

This sequence joins TRBV20-1 and TRBJ2-3; tentatively, D is TRBD1 or TRBD2 (6 bases each). Trimming left V 0 bases short and J 3 bases short, with 16 bases between. This CDR3 contains 16 residues. Germline-derived CDR1 and CDR2 are DFQATT and SNEGSKA (reference sequence). The CDR3, as DNA: TGCAGTGCTAGAGATCTCCGGGGGCGCGGGACAGATACGCAGTATTTT. The encoded protein is CSARDLRGRGTDTQYF.

The chain joins TRBV10-3 to TRBJ2-3; the D is unclear. The V gene lost 10 bases and the J gene lost 5 bases, with 7 bases spanning the gap. Germline V gene sequence: CDR1 ENHRY, CDR2 SYGVKD. CDR3 length: 10 amino acids. CDR3 amino acids: CATGIDTQYF. The CDR3 nucleotides read TGTGCCACCGGAATAGATACGCAGTATTTT.

This clonotype came up a few times. The rearrangement joins TRBV11-2 to TRBJ2-3; D may be TRBD2 (6 bases). Trimming took off 2 bases at V and 0 bases at J, with 12 bases between the two ends. Germline V lookup: CDR1 SGHAT, CDR2 FQNNGV. The CDR3 totals 16 residues. CDR3 DNA sequence: TGTGCCAGCAGCTTAAGTCTAGCGATAAGCACAGATACGCAGTATTTT. Amino acid sequence: CASSLSLAISTDTQYF.

This clonotype was seen a single time. The chain recombines TRBV27 with TRBJ2-4; D is unresolved. The end of the DNA is better explained by TRBJ2-7, so the J call may be wrong. CDR3 size: 16 residues. Germline loops: CDR1 MNHEY, CDR2 SMNVEV (reference sequence). The CDR3 DNA reads TGTGCCAGCAGTTCCCACCTTGGGGATTCGACGGACGAGCAGTACTTC. It yields the protein CASSSHLGDSTDEQYF.

This chain uses TRBV20-1 with TRBJ1-5, with D unclear. This CDR3 comprises 14 residues. Germline CDR1 and CDR2: DFQATT and SNEGSKA (reference sequence). Trimming stripped 0 bases from V and 7 bases from J, with 13 bases between. This chain's CDR3 is CSARDLTAVQPQHF. DNA for the CDR3: TGCAGTGCTAGAGATCTAACCGCAGTGCAGCCCCAGCATTTT.

This clonotype has more than one count but fewer than ten. Given a much more abundant clone one base away, this may be a read error. The J gene is TRBJ2-3, the V gene TRBV4-2; D is tentatively TRBD1 or TRBD2 (6 bases each). Germline V gives CDR1 LGHNA, CDR2 YNFKEQ. The CDR3 extends over 14 amino acids. With 1 base removed from V and 2 bases from J, the gap between germline ends came to 7 bases. For the CDR3, the DNA is TGTGCCAGCAGCCAAGGGGGGGCCACAGATACGCAGTATTTT. Translation: CASSQGGATDTQYF.

This clonotype came up a few times. CDR3 bases: TGTGCCAGCAGTTACTCATCGACAGGGAGGCTCTATGGCTACACCTTC. It encodes CASSYSSTGRLYGYTF. The gene calls are TRBV6-5 and TRBJ1-2; 7 nucleotides line up with TRBD1. J lost 4 bases, V lost 0 bases, and 8 bases had no gene match. The CDR3 length is 16 residues. CDR1 MNHEY and CDR2 SVGAGI come from the germline V gene.

This clonotype has ten or more counts. The chain couples TRBV12-3 or TRBV12-4 to TRBJ1-6; a possible D gene is TRBD1 (6 bases). V was pared by 2 bases and J by 6 bases, with 11 bases between. The length of the CDR3 is 15 residues. CDR3 DNA sequence: TGTGCCAGCAGTTTATTCGGAGGGGGTAATTCACCCCTCCACTTT. It is translated as CASSLFGGGNSPLHF.

Points on this clonotype: A read error may be the cause here, since a much bigger clone is one base away. The rearrangement joins TRBV6-5 to TRBJ1-4; D call uncertain. This CDR3 contains 12 residues. In germline, CDR1 is MNHEY, CDR2 SVGAGI. Trimming removed 4 bases from V and 8 bases from J, with 8 bases in between. CDR3 region: CASSSVGEKLFF. The CDR3, as DNA: TGTGCCAGCAGTTCCGTGGGGGAAAAACTGTTTTTT.

The chain recombines TRBV12-3 or TRBV12-4 with TRBJ1-1; D may be TRBD1 (6 bases). V was shortened by 7 bases and J by 5 bases, with 14 bases between the two germline ends. The CDR3 contains 13 residues. The CDR3 spells CASTPGRGTEAFF. Here the CDR3 DNA reads TGTGCCAGCACCCCCGGGAGGGGGACTGAAGCTTTCTTT.

As regards this clonotype: One junction end disagrees with the germline gene, perhaps due to a read error. The J gene is TRBJ1-1, the V gene TRBV6-6, with TRBD1 as a possible D gene (6 bases). This CDR3 contains 15 residues. Looked up from germline, CDR1 is MNHNY and CDR2 is SVGAGI (reference sequence). The CDR3 sequence is CASSYSRGGDTEAFF. The CDR3 bases are TGTGCCAGCAGCTACTCGAGAGGGGGGGACACTGAAGCTTTCTTT.

This CDR3 is CASSLKRGEAYEQYF. The CDR3 DNA reads as TGCGCCAGCAGTCTCAAGCGGGGGGAAGCCTACGAGCAGTACTTC. V is TRBV4-1 and J is TRBJ2-7; 9 nucleotides align to TRBD2. The length of the CDR3 is 15 residues. CDR1 and CDR2 from the germline V gene are MGHRA and YSYEKL. The junction had 8 bases not matched to a gene; V was cut back by 6 bases and J by 2 bases.

V usage is TRBV2 and J usage is TRBJ2-3; D is unclear. The CDR3 is made up of 15 amino acids. Germline V gene lookup returns CDR1 SNHLY and CDR2 FYNNEI. Trimming pared 7 bases from V and 6 bases from J, leaving 20 bases between. The DNA of the CDR3 is TGTGCCAGCAATGACCTCCCCGAGGCGCCTGATACGCAGTATTTT. Its protein product is CASNDLPEAPDTQYF.

The gene calls are TRBV29-1 and TRBJ2-7, with a tentative D call TRBD1 (6 bases). The V end lost 2 bases, the J end lost 3 bases, and 17 bases lay between the germline ends. The germline gives CDR1 SQVTM, CDR2 ANQGSEA. This CDR3 is built from 15 residues. The CDR3 reads CSVETKPDSIYEQYF. For the CDR3, the DNA is TGCAGCGTTGAAACCAAGCCGGACAGTATCTACGAGCAGTACTTC.

The rearrangement uses TRBV12-3 or TRBV12-4 and TRBJ2-1, with 7 bases that match TRBD1. J lost 4 bases, V lost 5 bases, and 14 bases had no gene match. There are 17 residues in the CDR3. CDR3 DNA: TGTGCCAGCAGTCCCTTTCTCGGCAGGGGGAAGTACAATGAGCAGTTCTTC. Translated: CASSPFLGRGKYNEQFF.

This clonotype was observed a few times. The V gene is TRBV7-2, the J gene TRBJ1-2, with a weak D call TRBD1 (5 bases). V lost 4 bases to trimming and J lost 6 bases, with 15 bases between them. Germline-derived CDR1 and CDR2 are SGHTA and FQGNSA. The CDR3 sequence is 14 residues long. The CDR3 spells CASSWSQGGDGYTF. CDR3 nucleotide sequence: TGTGCCAGCAGCTGGAGTCAGGGAGGGGATGGCTACACCTTC. The full variable domain, its missing parts supplied by reference TRBV7-2 and TRBJ1-2, is GAGVSQSPSNKVTEKGKDVELRCDPISGHTALYWYRQSLGQGLEFLIYFQGNSAPDKSGLPSDRFSAERTGGSVSTLTIQRTQQEDSAVYLCASSWSQGGDGYTFGSGTRLTVV.